This T cell receptor beta chain was sequenced for a study of blood T cell repertoires in COVID-19 (TCRdb year 2020). The study in broad terms: Samples covering the acute and convalescent phases of COVID-19 were provided by collaborators in the United States, Italy and Spain. The samples were drawn from the first 160 participants of the ongoing ImmuneRACE study and from 1,254 subjects provided by 6 global collaborators. The prospective study material was composed of cDNA or gDNA derived from T cells, B-cell-depleted T cells, or PBMCs. Sample metadata almost always included a de-identified subject ID, COVID-19 status, age in years and sex. The repertoires were made available in a free public database intended to serve as a resource for research on the immune response to SARS-CoV-2. HLA class I and class II types, where available, came from metadata supplied by the sample provider rather than from assay-based typing. Subjects who had been exposed to COVID-19, were actively infected with it, or had recovered from it provided the deeply sampled blood TCRbeta repertoires that made up the dataset. Results and caveats for the whole study, not just this receptor: How much clinical and demographic metadata was included differed by source and by participant, and the metadata was provided uncurated.

Regarding this clone: Its target antigen remains unknown. There are no base qualities to consult, and no much larger clone falls within one base.

In the prospective study, participants were about 18 to 95 years old, resided in approximately 25 geographic areas of the United States, and were enrolled through a virtual design. In the prospective study, cohorts were assigned on the basis of participant-reported clinical history obtained from a screening survey and a study questionnaire. For ImmuneRACE Cohort 3, a participant was defined as recovered based on two consecutive negative NP/OP PCR tests, clearance by a healthcare professional, or resolution of symptoms. In the prospective study, whole blood, serum and a nasopharyngeal or oropharyngeal swab were collected from each participant by mobile phlebotomists. Additional blood draws and questionnaires over an approximately two-month period could optionally be provided by prospective study participants. Before DNA extraction, blood samples from the prospective study were shipped at room temperature or frozen.

TCRbeta CDR3 regions were amplified from genomic DNA by means of the immunoSEQ Assay, a bias-controlled multiplex PCR. Concerning the study's data processing: The number of nucleated cells in each sample was estimated by amplification of reference gene primers within the assay. To quantify the absolute abundance of each unique TCRbeta CDR3 rearrangement, sequence reads were collapsed and filtered. Productive Simpson clonality was computed per sample as the square root of Simpson's diversity index over productive rearrangements. TCRdb retrieved this table from immuneACCESS and kept in-frame rearrangements only. Not all clones are present; in checked studies, unresolved V genes account for under half, and no reason is known for the remainder. From that table come the V and J calls and clone size; the DNA was used to work out D and trimming. This sample holds around 180,000 clones; roughly 88% were observed only once. The ten largest account for roughly 8.7% of the sample.

Sequenced input: PBMCs or T cells enriched from blood (not recorded which). The TCR was taken from a woman between 25 and 40 years old who had recovered from COVID-19.

The DNA reads as follows: TGTGCCAGCAGCTTTCAGGGTGCAGTGAACGAGCAGTACTTC. Translated, it reads CASSFQGAVNEQYF. This chain joins TRBV7-2 to TRBJ2-7, with a tentative D gene TRBD1 over 5 matching bases. Trimming takes 3 bases from V and 5 bases from J, and the germline ends sit 14 bases apart. From its cysteine to its phenylalanine, the CDR3 spans 14 amino acids. The entry retains the CDR3 DNA only, 42 bases that are in frame from base 1. The germline V gene provides CDR1 SGHTA and CDR2 FQGNSA.